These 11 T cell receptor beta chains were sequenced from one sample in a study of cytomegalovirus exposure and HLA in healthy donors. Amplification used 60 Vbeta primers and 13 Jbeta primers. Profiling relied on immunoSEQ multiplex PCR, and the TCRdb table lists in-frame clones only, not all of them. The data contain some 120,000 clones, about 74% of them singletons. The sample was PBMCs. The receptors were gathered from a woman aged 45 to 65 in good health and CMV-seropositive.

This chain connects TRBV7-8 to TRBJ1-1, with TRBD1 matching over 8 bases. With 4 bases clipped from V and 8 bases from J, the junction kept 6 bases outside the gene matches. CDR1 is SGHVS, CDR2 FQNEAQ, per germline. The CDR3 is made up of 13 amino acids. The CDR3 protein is CASSSGQGGEAFF. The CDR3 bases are TGTGCCAGCAGCTCCGGACAGGGAGGGGAAGCTTTCTTT.

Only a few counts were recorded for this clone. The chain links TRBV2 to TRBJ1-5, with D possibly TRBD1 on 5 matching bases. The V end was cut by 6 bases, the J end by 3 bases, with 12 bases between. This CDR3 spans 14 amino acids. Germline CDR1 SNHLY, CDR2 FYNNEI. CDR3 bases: TGTGCCAGCAGCAGGGAATTGGACAATCAGCCCCAGCATTTT. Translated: CASSRELDNQPQHF.

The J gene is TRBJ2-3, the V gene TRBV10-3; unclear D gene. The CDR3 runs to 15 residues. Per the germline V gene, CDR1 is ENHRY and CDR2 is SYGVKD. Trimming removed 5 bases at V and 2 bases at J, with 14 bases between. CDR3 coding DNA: TGTGCCATCAGTTCCGCTCCCGGAGTCACAGATACGCAGTATTTT. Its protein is CAISSAPGVTDTQYF.

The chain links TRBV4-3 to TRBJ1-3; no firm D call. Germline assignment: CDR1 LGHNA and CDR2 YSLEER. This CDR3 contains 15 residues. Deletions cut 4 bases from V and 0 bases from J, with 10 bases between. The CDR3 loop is CASSPSGGSGNTIYF. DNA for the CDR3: TGCGCCAGCAGCCCCTCGGGAGGCTCTGGAAACACCATATATTTT.

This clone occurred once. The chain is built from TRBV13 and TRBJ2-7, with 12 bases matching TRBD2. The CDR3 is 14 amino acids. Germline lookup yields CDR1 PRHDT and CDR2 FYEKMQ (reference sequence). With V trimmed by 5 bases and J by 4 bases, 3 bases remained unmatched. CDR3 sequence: CASSPSGGAYEQYF. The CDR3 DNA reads TGTGCCAGCAGCCCTAGCGGGGGGGCGTACGAGCAGTACTTC.

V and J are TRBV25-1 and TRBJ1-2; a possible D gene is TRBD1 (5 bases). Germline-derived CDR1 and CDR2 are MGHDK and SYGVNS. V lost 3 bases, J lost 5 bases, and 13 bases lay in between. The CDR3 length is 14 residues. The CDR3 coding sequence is TGTGCCAGCAGTGACGGGGGGGGATGTTATGGCTACACCTTC. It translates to CASSDGGGCYGYTF.

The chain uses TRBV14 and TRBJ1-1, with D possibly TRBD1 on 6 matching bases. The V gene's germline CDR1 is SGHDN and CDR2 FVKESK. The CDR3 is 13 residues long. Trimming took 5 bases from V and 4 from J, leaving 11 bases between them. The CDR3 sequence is CASSFKQGTEAFF. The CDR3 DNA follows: TGTGCCAGCAGCTTCAAACAGGGCACTGAAGCTTTCTTT.

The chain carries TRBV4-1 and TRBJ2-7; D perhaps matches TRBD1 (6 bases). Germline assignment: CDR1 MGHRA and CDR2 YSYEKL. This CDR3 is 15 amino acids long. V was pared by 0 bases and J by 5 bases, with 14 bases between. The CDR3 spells CASSQDRNEGDEQYF. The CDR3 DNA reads TGCGCCAGCAGCCAAGATCGTAACGAGGGGGACGAGCAGTACTTC.

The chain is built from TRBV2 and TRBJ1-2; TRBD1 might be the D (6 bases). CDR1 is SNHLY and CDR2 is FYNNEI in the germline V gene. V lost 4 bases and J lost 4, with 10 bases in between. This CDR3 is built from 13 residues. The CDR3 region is CASSGTAVYGYTF. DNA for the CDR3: TGTGCCAGCAGTGGGACAGCGGTCTATGGCTACACCTTC.

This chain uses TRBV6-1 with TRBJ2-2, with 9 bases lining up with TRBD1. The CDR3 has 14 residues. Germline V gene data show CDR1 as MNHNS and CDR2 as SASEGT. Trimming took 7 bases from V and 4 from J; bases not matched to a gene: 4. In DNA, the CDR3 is TGTGCCAGCAACTGGGACAGGGTCACCGGGGAGCTGTTTTTT. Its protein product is CASNWDRVTGELFF.

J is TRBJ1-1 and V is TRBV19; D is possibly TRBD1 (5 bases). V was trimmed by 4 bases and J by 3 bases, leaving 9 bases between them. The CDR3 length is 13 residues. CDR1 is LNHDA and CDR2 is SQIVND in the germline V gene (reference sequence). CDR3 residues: CASSRGRDTEAFF. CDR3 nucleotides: TGTGCCAGTAGTAGGGGCAGGGACACTGAAGCTTTCTTT.